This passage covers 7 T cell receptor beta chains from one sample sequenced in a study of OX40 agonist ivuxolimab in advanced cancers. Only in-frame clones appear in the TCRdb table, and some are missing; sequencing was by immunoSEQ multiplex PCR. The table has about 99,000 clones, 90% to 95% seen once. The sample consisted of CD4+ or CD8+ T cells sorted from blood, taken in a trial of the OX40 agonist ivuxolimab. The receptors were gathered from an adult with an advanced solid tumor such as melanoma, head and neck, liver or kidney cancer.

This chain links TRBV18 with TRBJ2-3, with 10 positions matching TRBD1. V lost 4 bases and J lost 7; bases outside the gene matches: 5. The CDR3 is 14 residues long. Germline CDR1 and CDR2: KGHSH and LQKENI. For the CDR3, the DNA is TGTGCCAGCTCACGGGACAGGGGAAGCAATACGCAGTATTTT. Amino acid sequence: CASSRDRGSNTQYF. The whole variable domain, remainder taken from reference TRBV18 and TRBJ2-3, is NAGVMQNPRHLVRRRGQEARLRCSPMKGHSHVYWYRQLPEEGLKFMVYLQKENIIDESGMPKERFSAEFPKEGPSILRIQQVVRGDSAAYFCASSRDRGSNTQYFGPGTRLTVL.

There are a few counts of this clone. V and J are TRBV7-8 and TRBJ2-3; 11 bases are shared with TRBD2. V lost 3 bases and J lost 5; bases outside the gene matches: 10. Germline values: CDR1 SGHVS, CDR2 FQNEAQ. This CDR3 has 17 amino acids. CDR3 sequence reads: CASSFQSLAGVIDTQYF. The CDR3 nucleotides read TGTGCCAGCAGCTTCCAATCACTAGCGGGAGTGATAGATACGCAGTATTTT.

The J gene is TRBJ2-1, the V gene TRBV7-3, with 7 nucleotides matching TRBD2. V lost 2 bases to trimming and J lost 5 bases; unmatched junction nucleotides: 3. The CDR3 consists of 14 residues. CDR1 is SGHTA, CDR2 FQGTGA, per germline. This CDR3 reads CASSLASGDNEQFF. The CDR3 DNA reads TGTGCCAGCAGCTTAGCGAGCGGGGACAATGAGCAGTTCTTC.

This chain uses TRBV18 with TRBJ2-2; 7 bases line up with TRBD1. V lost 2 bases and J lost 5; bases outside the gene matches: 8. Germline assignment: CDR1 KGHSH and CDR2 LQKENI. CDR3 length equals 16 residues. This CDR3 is CASSPVTGVSTGELFF. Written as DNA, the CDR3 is TGTGCCAGCTCACCAGTAACAGGGGTTTCGACCGGGGAGCTGTTTTTT.

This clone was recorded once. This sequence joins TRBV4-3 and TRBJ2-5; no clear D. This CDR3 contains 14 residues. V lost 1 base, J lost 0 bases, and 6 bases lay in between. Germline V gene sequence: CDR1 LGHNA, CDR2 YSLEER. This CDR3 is CASSQVWDQETQYF. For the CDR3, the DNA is TGCGCCAGCAGCCAAGTTTGGGACCAAGAGACCCAGTACTTC.

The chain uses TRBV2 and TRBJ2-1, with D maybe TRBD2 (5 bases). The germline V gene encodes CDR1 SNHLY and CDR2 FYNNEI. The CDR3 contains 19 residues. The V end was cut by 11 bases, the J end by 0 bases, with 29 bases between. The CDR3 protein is CAYTVGWELSGSSYNEQFF. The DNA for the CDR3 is TGTGCCTACACCGTAGGGTGGGAGTTATCGGGGAGCTCCTACAATGAGCAGTTCTTC.

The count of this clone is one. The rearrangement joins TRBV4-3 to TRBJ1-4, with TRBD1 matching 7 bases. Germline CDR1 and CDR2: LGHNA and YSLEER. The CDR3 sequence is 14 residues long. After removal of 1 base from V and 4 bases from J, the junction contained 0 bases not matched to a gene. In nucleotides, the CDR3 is TGCGCCAGCAGCCAAGGACAGGGTAATGAAAAACTGTTTTTT. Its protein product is CASSQGQGNEKLFF.